These T cell receptor beta chains were read from a single sample in a study of blood T cell repertoires in COVID-19. TCRdb's copy holds only in-frame clones and misses some; the assay was immunoSEQ multiplex PCR. The sample contains a few hundred thousand clones, 85% to 90% of which appear only once. Sequenced input: PBMCs or T cells enriched from blood (not recorded which). These receptors were taken from a woman younger than 35 in a cohort exposed to, infected with or recovered from COVID-19 (not recorded which). Each CDR3 is given with its conserved first and last residue. Fields, in order: V gene, clone size, J gene, D gene, CDR3 DNA, CDR3 protein. D genes are given only for firm matches. Some rows have no size entry. The others give once, few or many, or a class for an expanded clone.

TRBV19	-	TRBJ1-5	-	TGTGCCAGTATCGGGAACCGCCATCAGCCCCAGCATTTT	CASIGNRHQPQHF
TRBV28	-	TRBJ2-7	-	TGTGCCAGCACCCCCCGCGGGGTATTAAGCTCCTACGAGCAGTACTTC	CASTPRGVLSSYEQYF
TRBV6-1	-	TRBJ1-1	-	TGTGCCAGCAGTGAAGGAGTTGCCAGGGCCACTGAAGCTTTCTTT	CASSEGVARATEAFF
TRBV19	few	TRBJ2-7	-	TGTGCCAGTAGTATTTTGGGGGCTACCGACGAGCAGTACTTC	CASSILGATDEQYF
TRBV19	-	TRBJ2-1	-	TGTGCCAGTAGTCCAACTAGATTAGGCTACAATGAGCAGTTCTTC	CASSPTRLGYNEQFF
TRBV6-5	once	TRBJ1-6	TRBD1	TGTGCCAGCAGACTCGAGGGGGCTGGTTCACCCCTCCACTTT	CASRLEGAGSPLHF
TRBV25-1	-	TRBJ1-2	-	TGTGCCAGCAGTGGGGAGCGGACTAACTATGGCTACACCTTC	CASSGERTNYGYTF
TRBV5-1	-	TRBJ1-2	TRBD1	TGCGCCAGCAGCCCGGCGACAGGGAAGTCCTATGGCTACACCTTC	CASSPATGKSYGYTF
TRBV7-9	-	TRBJ2-7	-	TGTGCCAGCAGCTCGACTGATTCATACGAGCAGTACTTC	CASSSTDSYEQYF
TRBV10-3	once	TRBJ2-2	TRBD2	TGTGCCATCACAACTAGCGGGAACACCGGGGAGCTGTTTTTT	CAITTSGNTGELFF
TRBV7-3	-	TRBJ2-3	TRBD2	TGTGCCAGCAGCTTAAACGGGGGGGAAGGTGATACGCAGTATTTT	CASSLNGGEGDTQYF
TRBV14	-	TRBJ2-1	TRBD2	TGTGCCAGCAGCCAACTAGCGGGAGGGCCCTACAATGAGCAGTTCTTC	CASSQLAGGPYNEQFF
TRBV4-1	-	TRBJ1-4	TRBD1	TGCGCCAGCAGCCAATCCACAGGGGGGAGAAATGAAAAACTGTTTTTT	CASSQSTGGRNEKLFF
TRBV27	-	TRBJ2-5	-	TGTGCCAGCCGCCGAAACTTACAAGAGACCCAGTACTTC	CASRRNLQETQYF
TRBV28	-	TRBJ1-2	-	TGTGCCAGCAGTTTCCCCACCTGGACAGATCAAGGATATGGCTACACCTTC	CASSFPTWTDQGYGYTF
TRBV27	-	TRBJ2-3	TRBD1	TGTGCCAGCAGCCTAGGGACAGGGGAGTACACAGATACGCAGTATTTT	CASSLGTGEYTDTQYF
TRBV4-1	-	TRBJ1-3	-	TGCGCCAGCAGCCTCGCCCTAGGAAACACCATATATTTT	CASSLALGNTIYF
TRBV6-2/TRBV6-3	few	TRBJ2-7	-	TGTGCCAGCAGTTACGAGCGGAGCTCCTACGAGCAGTACTTC	CASSYERSSYEQYF
TRBV4-1	once	TRBJ1-1	-	TGCGCCAGCAGCCAAGCGAGTTTGAACACTGAAGCTTTCTTT	CASSQASLNTEAFF
TRBV19	-	TRBJ2-5	TRBD1	TGTGCCAGTAGTCCAGGACAGGGAGTAGCAGAGACCCAGTACTTC	CASSPGQGVAETQYF
TRBV18	-	TRBJ1-1	TRBD1	TGTGCCAGCTCACCACAGGGGGCGAACACTGAAGCTTTCTTT	CASSPQGANTEAFF
TRBV5-4	-	TRBJ2-3	TRBD2	TGTGCCAGCAGCTTGGGGGGACTAGCGGGAGAAAGAGATACGCAGTATTTT	CASSLGGLAGERDTQYF
TRBV19	once	TRBJ1-4	-	TGTGCCAGTATATTAGGTGGGGAGAAACACTCTAATGAAAAACTGTTTTTT	CASILGGEKHSNEKLFF
TRBV5-3	-	TRBJ1-1	-	TGTGCCAGAAGCTTGGCCGAGTGGCGGGGGGACATGAACACTGAAGCTTTCTTT	CARSLAEWRGDMNTEAFF
TRBV6-5	-	TRBJ2-3	TRBD1	TGTGCCAGCAGTTACGGACAGGGGGCAGATACGCAGTATTTT	CASSYGQGADTQYF
TRBV6-1	-	TRBJ1-1	-	TGTGCCAGCAGTGAACAGGTCCACACTGAAGCTTTCTTT	CASSEQVHTEAFF
TRBV19	once	TRBJ1-2	-	TGTGCCAGTAGTCGGGACATCTATGGCTACACCTTC	CASSRDIYGYTF